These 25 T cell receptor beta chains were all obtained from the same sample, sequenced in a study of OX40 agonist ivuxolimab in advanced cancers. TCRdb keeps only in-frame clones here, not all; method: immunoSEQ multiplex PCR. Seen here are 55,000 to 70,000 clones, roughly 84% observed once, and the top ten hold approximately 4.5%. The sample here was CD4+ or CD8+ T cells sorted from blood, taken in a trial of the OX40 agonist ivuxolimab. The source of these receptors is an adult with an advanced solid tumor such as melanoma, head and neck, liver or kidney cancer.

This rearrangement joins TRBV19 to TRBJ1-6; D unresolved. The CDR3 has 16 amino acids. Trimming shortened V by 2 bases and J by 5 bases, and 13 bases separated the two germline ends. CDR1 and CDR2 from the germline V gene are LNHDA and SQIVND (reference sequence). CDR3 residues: CASSISSGSNNSPLHF. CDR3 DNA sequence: TGTGCCAGTAGTATATCATCGGGCAGTAATAATTCACCCCTCCACTTT.

In DNA form, the CDR3 reads TGTGCCAGCAGCACAGAAAACATTCAGTACTTC. Protein sequence: CASSTENIQYF. This chain uses TRBV5-4 with TRBJ2-4; D gene unclear. V was trimmed by 4 bases and J by 5 bases, leaving 4 bases between them. Looked up from germline, CDR1 is SGHNT and CDR2 is YYREEE (reference sequence). The CDR3 runs to 11 residues. The full variable domain, rest sourced from reference TRBV5-4 and TRBJ2-4, is ETGVTQSPTHLIKTRGQQVTLRCSSQSGHNTVSWYQQALGQGPQFIFQYYREEENGRGNFPPRFSGLQFPNYSSELNVNALELDDSALYLCASSTENIQYFGAGTRLSVL.

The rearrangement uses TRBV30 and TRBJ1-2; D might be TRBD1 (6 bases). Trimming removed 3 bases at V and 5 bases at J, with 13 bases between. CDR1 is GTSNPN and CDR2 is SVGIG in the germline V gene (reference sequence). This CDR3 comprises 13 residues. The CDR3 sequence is CAWRATGRYGYTF. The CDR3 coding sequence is TGTGCCTGGAGGGCGACAGGAAGATATGGCTACACCTTC. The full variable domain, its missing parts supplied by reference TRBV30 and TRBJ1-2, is SQTIHQWPATLVQPVGSPLSLECTVEGTSNPNLYWYRQAAGRGLQLLFYSVGIGQISSEVPQNLSASRPQDRQFILSSKKLLLSDSGFYLCAWRATGRYGYTFGSGTRLTVV.

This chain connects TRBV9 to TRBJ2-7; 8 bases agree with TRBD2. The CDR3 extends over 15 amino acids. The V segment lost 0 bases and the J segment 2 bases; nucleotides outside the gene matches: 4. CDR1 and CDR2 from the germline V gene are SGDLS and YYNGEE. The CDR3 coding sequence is TGTGCCAGCAGCGTAGGGGGCGGGGGGCCCTACGAGCAGTACTTC. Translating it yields CASSVGGGGPYEQYF.

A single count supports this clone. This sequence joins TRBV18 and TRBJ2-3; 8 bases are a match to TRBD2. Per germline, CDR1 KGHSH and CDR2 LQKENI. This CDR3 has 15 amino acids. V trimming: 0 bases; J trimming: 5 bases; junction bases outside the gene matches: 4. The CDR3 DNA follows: TGTGCCAGCTCACCACCGACGGGAGGGGGAGATACGCAGTATTTT. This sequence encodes CASSPPTGGGDTQYF. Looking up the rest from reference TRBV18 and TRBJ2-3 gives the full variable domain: NAGVMQNPRHLVRRRGQEARLRCSPMKGHSHVYWYRQLPEEGLKFMVYLQKENIIDESGMPKERFSAEFPKEGPSILRIQQVVRGDSAAYFCASSPPTGGGDTQYFGPGTRLTVL.

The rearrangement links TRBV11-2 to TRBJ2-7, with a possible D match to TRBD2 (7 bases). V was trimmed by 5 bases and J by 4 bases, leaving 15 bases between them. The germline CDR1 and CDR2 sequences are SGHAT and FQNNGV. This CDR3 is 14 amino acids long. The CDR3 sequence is CASSMGGGLYEQYF. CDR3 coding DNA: TGTGCCAGCAGCATGGGCGGGGGCTTGTACGAGCAGTACTTC.

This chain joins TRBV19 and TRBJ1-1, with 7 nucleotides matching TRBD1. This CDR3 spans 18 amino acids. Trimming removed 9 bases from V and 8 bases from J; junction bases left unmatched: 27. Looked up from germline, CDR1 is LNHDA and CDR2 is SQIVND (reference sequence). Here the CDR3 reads CASNHPTGRGGNGPEAFF. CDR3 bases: TGTGCCAGCAACCATCCGACAGGGCGCGGCGGAAATGGTCCCGAAGCTTTCTTT.

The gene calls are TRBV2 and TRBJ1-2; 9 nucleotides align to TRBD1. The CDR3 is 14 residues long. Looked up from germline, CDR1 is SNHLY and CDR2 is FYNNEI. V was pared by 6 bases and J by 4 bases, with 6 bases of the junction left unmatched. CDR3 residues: CASSQLTGGYGYTF. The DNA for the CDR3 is TGTGCCAGCAGCCAACTGACAGGGGGCTATGGCTACACCTTC.

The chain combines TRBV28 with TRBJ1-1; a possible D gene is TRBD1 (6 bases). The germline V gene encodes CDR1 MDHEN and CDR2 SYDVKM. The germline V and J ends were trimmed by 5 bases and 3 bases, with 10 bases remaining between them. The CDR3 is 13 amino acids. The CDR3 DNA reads TGTGCCAGCAGTGGTCCAGGGGACACTGAAGCTTTCTTT. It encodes CASSGPGDTEAFF.

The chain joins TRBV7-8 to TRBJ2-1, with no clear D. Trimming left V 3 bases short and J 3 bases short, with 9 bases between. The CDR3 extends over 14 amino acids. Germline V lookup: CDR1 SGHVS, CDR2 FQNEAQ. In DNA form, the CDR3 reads TGTGCCAGCAGCTTGGACCTCCTCTACAATGAGCAGTTCTTC. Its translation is CASSLDLLYNEQFF.

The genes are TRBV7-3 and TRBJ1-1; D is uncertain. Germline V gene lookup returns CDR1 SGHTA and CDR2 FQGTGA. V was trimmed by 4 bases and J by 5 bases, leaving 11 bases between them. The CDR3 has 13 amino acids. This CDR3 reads CASSSSRDTEAFF. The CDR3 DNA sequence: TGTGCCAGCAGCTCCTCTAGGGATACTGAAGCTTTCTTT.

CDR3 DNA sequence: TGCGCCAGCAGCTTGTTCTCCGAAGCCACAGATACGCAGTATTTT. This encodes CASSLFSEATDTQYF. The chain links TRBV5-1 to TRBJ2-3; D is uncertain. CDR1 is SGHRS and CDR2 is YFSETQ in the germline V gene. This CDR3 spans 15 amino acids. Trimming removed 1 base at V and 2 bases at J, with 11 bases between. Full variable domain (remainder filled in from reference TRBV5-1 and TRBJ2-3): KAGVTQTPRYLIKTRGQQVTLSCSPISGHRSVSWYQQTPGQGLQFLFEYFSETQRNKGNFPGRFSGRQFSNSRSEMNVSTLELGDSALYLCASSLFSEATDTQYFGPGTRLTVL.

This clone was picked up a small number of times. The CDR3 bases are TGTGCCAGTAGACCGACCGCGAGGGGGGGGCTTGGCTACACCTTC. Translated: CASRPTARGGLGYTF. This chain uses TRBV19 with TRBJ1-2, with D possibly being TRBD1 (6 bases). This CDR3 has 15 amino acids. The V end lost 6 bases, the J end lost 7 bases, and 21 bases lay between the germline ends. Germline V gene lookup returns CDR1 LNHDA and CDR2 SQIVND (reference sequence).

CDR3: CASSRTGTGAYEQYF. The CDR3 bases are TGTGCCAGCAGCCGTACCGGGACAGGGGCCTACGAGCAGTACTTC. V usage is TRBV5-6 and J usage is TRBJ2-7, with 10 bases identical to TRBD1. V lost 4 bases, J lost 2 bases, and 6 bases stayed unmatched. The germline CDR1 and CDR2 sequences are SGHDT and YYEEEE. The CDR3 runs to 15 residues.

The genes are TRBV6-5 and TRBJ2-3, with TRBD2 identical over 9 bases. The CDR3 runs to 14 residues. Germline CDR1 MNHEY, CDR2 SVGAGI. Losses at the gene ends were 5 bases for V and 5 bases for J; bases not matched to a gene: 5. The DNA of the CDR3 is TGTGCCAGCAGTAAGCGGGGGGTGGGAGATACGCAGTATTTT. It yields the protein CASSKRGVGDTQYF.

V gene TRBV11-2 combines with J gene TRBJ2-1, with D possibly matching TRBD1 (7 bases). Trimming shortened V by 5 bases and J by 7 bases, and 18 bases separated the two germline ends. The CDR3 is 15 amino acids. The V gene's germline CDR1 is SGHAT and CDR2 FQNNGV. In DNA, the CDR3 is TGTGCCAGCAGCCGCAGGGGGGCAGGGCGGAATGAGCAGTTCTTC. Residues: CASSRRGAGRNEQFF.

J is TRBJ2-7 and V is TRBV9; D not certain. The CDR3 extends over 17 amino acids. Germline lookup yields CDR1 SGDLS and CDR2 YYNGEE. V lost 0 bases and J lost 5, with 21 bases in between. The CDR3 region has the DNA TGTGCCAGCAGCGTAGCTACCCCCTCTGAGTCTAAAGACGAGCAGTACTTC. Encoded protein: CASSVATPSESKDEQYF.

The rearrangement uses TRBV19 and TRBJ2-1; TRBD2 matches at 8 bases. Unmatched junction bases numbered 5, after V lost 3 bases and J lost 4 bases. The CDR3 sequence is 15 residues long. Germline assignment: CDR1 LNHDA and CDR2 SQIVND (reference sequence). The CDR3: CASSIEAGAYNEQFF. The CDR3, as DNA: TGTGCCAGTAGTATTGAAGCGGGGGCTTACAATGAGCAGTTCTTC.

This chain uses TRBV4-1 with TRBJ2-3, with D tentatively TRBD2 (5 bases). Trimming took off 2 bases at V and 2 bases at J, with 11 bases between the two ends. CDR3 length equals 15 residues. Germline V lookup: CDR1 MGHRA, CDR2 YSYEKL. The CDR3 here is CASSQRTGDTDTQYF. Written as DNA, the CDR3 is TGCGCCAGCAGCCAAAGGACTGGAGACACAGATACGCAGTATTTT.

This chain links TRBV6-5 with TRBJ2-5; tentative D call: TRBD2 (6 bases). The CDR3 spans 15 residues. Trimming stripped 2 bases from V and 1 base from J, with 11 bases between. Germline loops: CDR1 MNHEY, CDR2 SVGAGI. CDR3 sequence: CASSYRGNLQETQYF. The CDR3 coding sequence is TGTGCCAGCAGTTACCGGGGGAATCTCCAAGAGACCCAGTACTTC.

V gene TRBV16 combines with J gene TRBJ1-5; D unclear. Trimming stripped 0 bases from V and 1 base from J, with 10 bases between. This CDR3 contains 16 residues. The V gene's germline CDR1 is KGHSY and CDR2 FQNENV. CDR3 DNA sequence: TGTGCCAGCAGCCAATCTAGGGCGAAAAGCAATCAGCCCCAGCATTTT. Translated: CASSQSRAKSNQPQHF.

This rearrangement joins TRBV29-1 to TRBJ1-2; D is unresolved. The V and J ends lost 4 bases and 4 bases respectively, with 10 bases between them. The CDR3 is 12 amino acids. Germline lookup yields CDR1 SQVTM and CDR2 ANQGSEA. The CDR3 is CSVGSGVYGYTF. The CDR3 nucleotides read TGCAGCGTTGGATCGGGTGTCTATGGCTACACCTTC. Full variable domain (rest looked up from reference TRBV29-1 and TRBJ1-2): SAVISQKPSRDICQRGTSLTIQCQVDSQVTMMFWYRQQPGQSLTLIATANQGSEATYESGFVIDKFPISRPNLTFSTLTVSNMSPEDSSIYLCSVGSGVYGYTFGSGTRLTVV.

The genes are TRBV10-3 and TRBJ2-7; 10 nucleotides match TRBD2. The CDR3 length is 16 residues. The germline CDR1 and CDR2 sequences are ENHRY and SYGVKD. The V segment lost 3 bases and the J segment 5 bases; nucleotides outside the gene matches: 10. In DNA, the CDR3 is TGTGCCATCAGTGACTGGGCTAGCGGGAGTTTCCACGAGCAGTACTTC. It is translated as CAISDWASGSFHEQYF.

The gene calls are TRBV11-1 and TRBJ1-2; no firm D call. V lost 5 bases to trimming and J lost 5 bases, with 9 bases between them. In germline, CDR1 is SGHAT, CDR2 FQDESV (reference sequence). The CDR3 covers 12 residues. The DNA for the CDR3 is TGTGCCAGCAGCGGACTTACGTATGGCTACACCTTC. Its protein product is CASSGLTYGYTF.

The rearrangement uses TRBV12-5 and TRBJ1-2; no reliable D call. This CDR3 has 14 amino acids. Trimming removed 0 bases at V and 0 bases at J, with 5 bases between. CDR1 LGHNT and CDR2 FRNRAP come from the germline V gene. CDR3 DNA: TGTGCTAGTGGTTTGGTCCCTCCTAACTATGGCTACACCTTC. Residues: CASGLVPPNYGYTF.